This T cell receptor beta chain was found in a study of shared clonotypes between healthy human individuals. V lost 4 bases and J 5 bases, leaving 14 bases between the germline ends. Per germline, CDR1 SEHNR and CDR2 FQNEAQ (reference sequence). The CDR3 has 14 residues. Points from the study as a whole: The study sampled only blood, and tissue repertoires likely differ.

In regard to this clone: Its target is not known. Additional DNA sequences in this sample encode the identical CDR3.

Source study methods: Junction-only immunoSEQ data arrived without quality scores, meaning filtering differed. The assay was immunoSEQ multiplex PCR, and TCRdb's table has in-frame clones only and misses some. For V, J and clone size, that table is used; D and trimming come from the DNA. In the table there are 2,500,000 or so clones, over 85% of which are singletons. Sequencing was carried out using naive CD4+ T cells from PBMCs. Subset defined: CD45RA+ positively selected. This chain joins TRBV7-9 and TRBJ1-1; tentative D call: TRBD1 (5 bases). The receptor comes from a young man in good health. Some clones in this sample may be carry-over from other donors' samples. The CDR3 DNA reads as TGTGCCAGCAGCTACACTTCCGGGGGGACTGAAGCTTTCTTT. Translating it yields CASSYTSGGTEAFF.